This T cell receptor beta chain originates from a study of identical twins. MiXCR, run by TCRdb on the 5' RACE reads, gives a single entry per CDR3 protein. This table holds about 790,000 distinct CDR3 sequences, over 15% found once. Losses at the gene ends were 6 bases for V and 5 bases for J; bases not matched to a gene: 7. The CDR3 is 13 residues long. CDR1 is DFQATT, CDR2 SNEGSKA, per germline (reference sequence). The same sample was also studied in work on T cells expressing NK-cell markers.

The rearrangement links TRBV20-1 to TRBJ2-3; TRBD2 matches at 8 bases. Source material: PBMCs. The sequence was obtained from a woman under 30 in good health. The CDR3 DNA reads TGCAGTGCCGCCTTGACTAGCGTAGATACGCAGTATTTT. Its translation: CSAALTSVDTQYF.